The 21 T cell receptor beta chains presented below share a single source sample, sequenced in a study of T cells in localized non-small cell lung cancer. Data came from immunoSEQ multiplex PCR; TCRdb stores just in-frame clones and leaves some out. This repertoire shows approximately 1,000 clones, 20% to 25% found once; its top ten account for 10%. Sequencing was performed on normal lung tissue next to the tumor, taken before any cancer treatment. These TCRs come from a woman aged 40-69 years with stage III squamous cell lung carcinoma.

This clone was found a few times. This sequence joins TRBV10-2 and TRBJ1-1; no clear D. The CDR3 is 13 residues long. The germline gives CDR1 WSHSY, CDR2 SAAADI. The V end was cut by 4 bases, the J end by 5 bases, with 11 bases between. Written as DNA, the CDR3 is TGCGCCAGCAGTGTGGGGAGGTCGACTGAAGCTTTCTTT. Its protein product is CASSVGRSTEAFF.

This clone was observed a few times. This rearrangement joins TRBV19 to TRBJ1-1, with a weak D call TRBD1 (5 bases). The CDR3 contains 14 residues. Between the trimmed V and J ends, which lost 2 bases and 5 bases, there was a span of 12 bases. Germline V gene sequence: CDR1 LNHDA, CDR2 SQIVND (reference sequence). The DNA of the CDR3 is TGTGCCAGTAGTATAAAGGGCTGGGGGACTGAAGCTTTCTTT. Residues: CASSIKGWGTEAFF.

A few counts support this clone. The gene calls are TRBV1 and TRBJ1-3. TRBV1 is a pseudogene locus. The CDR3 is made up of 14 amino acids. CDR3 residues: CASSQGGPGNTIYF. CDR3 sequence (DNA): TGCGCCAGCAGCCAAGGAGGGCCTGGAAACACCATATATTTT.

CDR3 residues: CASSPAGANGELFF. DNA of the CDR3: TGTGCCAGCAGCCCTGCGGGGGCTAACGGGGAGCTGTTTTTT. The V and J genes are TRBV7-1 and TRBJ2-2; TRBD2 might be the D (7 bases). TRBV7-1 qualifies as an ORF whose function is uncertain. The length of the CDR3 is 14 residues. Trimming removed 5 bases from V and 7 bases from J, with 14 bases in between.

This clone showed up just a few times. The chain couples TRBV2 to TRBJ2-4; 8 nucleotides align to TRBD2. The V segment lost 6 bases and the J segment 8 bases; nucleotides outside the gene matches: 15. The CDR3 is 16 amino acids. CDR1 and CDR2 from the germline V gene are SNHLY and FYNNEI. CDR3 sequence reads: CASRAQLGLAGDIQYF. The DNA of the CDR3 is TGTGCCAGCAGGGCCCAGCTCGGACTAGCTGGTGACATTCAGTACTTC.

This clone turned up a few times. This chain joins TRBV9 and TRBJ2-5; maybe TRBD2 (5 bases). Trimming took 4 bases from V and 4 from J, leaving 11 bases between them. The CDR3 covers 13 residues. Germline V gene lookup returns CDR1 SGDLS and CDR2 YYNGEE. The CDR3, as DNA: TGTGCCAGCAGCCTTGAGGGAGTAGAGACCCAGTACTTC. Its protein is CASSLEGVETQYF.

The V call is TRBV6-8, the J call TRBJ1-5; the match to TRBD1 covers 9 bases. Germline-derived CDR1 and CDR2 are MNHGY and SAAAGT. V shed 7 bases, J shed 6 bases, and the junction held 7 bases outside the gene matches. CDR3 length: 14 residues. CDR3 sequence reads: CASTTGGFGQPQHF. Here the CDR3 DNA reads TGTGCCAGCACCACAGGGGGCTTTGGTCAGCCCCAGCATTTT.

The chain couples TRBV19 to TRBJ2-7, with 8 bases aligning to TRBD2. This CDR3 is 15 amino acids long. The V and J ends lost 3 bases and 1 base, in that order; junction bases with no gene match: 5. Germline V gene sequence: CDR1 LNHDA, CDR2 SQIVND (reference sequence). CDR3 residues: CASSITGGPSYEQYF. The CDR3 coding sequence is TGTGCCAGTAGTATCACGGGGGGGCCTTCCTACGAGCAGTACTTC.

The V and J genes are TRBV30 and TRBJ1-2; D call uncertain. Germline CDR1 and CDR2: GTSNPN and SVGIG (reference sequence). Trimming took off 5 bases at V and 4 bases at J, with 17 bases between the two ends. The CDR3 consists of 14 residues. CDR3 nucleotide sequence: TGTGCCTGGGGCCTCCCGGGGTTGAGCTATGGCTACACCTTC. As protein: CAWGLPGLSYGYTF.

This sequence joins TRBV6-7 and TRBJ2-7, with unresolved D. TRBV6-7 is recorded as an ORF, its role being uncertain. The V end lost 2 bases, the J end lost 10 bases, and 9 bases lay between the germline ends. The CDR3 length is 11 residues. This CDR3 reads CASSYDRSQYF. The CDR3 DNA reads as TGTGCCAGCAGTTACGATCGGTCTCAGTACTTC.

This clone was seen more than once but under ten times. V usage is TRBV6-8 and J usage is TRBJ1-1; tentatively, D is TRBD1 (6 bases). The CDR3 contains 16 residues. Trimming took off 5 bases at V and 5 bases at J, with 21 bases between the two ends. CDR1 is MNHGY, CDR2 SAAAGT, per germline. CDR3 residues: CASSPPAGGLRTEAFF. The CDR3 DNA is TGTGCCAGCAGTCCCCCAGCCGGGGGGCTGAGGACTGAAGCTTTCTTT.

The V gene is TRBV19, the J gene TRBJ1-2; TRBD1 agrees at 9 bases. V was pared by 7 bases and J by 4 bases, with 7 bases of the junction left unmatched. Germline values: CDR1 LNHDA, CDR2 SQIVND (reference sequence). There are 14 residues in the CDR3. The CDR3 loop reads CASKAGQGSYGYTF. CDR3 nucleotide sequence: TGTGCCAGTAAGGCGGGACAGGGAAGCTATGGCTACACCTTC.

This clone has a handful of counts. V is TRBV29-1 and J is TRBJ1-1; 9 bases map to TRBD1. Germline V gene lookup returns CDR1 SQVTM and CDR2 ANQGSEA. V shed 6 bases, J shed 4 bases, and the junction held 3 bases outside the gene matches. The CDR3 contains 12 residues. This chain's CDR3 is CSVDRGSTEAFF. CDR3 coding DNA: TGCAGCGTCGACAGGGGGAGCACTGAAGCTTTCTTT.

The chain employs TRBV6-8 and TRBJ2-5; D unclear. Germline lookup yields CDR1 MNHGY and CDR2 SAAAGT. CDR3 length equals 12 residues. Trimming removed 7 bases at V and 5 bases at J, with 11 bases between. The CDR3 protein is CASTTLGETQYF. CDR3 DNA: TGTGCCAGCACCACCCTTGGGGAGACCCAGTACTTC.

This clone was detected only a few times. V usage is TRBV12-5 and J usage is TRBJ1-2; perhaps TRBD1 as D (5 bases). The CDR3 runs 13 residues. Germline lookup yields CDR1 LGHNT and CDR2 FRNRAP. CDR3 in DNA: TGTGCCAGCTATTCCGTGGAGGGGTATGGCTACACCTTC. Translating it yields CASYSVEGYGYTF. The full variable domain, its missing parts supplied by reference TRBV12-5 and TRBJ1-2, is DARVTQTPRHKVTEMGQEVTMRCQPILGHNTVFWYRQTMMQGLELLAYFRNRAPLDDSGMPKDRFSAEMPDATLATLKIQPSEPRDSAVYFCASYSVEGYGYTFGSGTRLTVV.

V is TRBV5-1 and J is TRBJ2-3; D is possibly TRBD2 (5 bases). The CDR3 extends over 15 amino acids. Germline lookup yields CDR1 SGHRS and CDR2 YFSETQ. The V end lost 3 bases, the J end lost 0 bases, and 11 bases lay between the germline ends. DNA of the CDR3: TGCGCCAGCAGCTACAGCGGCTCTAGCACAGATACGCAGTATTTT. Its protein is CASSYSGSSTDTQYF.

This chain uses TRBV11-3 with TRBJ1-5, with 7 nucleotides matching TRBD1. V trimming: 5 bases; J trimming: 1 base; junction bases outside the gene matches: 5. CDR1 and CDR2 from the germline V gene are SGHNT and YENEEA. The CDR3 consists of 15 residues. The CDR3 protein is CASSRDRASNQPQHF. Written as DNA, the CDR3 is TGTGCCAGCAGCAGAGACAGGGCCAGCAATCAGCCCCAGCATTTT.

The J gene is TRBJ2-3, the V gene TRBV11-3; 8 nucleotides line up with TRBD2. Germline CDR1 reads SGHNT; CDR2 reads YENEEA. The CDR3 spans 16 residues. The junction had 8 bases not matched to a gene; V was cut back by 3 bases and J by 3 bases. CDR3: CASSLMVAGLTDTQYF. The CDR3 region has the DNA TGTGCCAGCAGCTTGATGGTAGCGGGATTAACAGATACGCAGTATTTT.

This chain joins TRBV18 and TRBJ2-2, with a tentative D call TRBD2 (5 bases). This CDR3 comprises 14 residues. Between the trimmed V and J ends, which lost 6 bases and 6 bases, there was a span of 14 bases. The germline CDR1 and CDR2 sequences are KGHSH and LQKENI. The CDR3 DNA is TGTGCCAGCTCGCGGACTCCCCAGGCCGGGGAGCTGTTTTTT. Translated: CASSRTPQAGELFF.

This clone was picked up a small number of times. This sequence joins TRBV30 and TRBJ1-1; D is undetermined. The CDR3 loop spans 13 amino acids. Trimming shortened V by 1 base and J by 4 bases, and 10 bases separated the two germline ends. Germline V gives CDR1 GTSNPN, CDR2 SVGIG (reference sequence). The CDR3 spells CAWSGEVVTEAFF. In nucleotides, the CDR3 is TGTGCCTGGAGTGGTGAGGTTGTCACTGAAGCTTTCTTT.

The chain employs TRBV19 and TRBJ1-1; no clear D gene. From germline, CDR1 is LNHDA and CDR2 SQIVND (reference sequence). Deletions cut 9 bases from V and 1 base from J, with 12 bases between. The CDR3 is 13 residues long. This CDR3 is CASLQRENTEAFF. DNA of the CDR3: TGTGCCAGCCTCCAGAGAGAGAACACTGAAGCTTTCTTT.